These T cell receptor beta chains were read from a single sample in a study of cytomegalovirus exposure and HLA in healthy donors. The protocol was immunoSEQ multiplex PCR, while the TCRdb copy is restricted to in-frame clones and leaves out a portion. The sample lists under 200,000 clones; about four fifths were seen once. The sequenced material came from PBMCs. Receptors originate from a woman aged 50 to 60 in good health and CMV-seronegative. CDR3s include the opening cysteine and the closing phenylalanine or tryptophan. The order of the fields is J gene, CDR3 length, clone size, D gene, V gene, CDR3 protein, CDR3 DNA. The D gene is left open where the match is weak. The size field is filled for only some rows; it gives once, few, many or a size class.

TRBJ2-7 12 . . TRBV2 CASRNSGYEQYF TGTGCCAGCAGGAATAGCGGCTACGAGCAGTACTTC
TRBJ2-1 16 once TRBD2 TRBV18 CASSPGTSGTYNEQFF TGTGCCAGCTCACCCGGGACTAGCGGGACCTACAATGAGCAGTTCTTC
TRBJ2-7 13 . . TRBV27 CASSLMQGYEQYF TGTGCCAGCAGTTTAATGCAGGGTTACGAGCAGTACTTC
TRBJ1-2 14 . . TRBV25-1 CASSDSAGVYGYTF TGTGCCAGCAGTGACTCTGCAGGGGTCTATGGCTACACCTTC
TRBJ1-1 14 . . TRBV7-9 CASSFLDSATEAFF TGTGCCAGCAGCTTCCTGGACAGTGCCACTGAAGCTTTCTTT
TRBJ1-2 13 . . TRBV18 CASSPEHNYGYTF TGTGCCAGCTCACCCGAGCATAACTATGGCTACACCTTC
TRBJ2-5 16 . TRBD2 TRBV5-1 CASSLGASGNVETQYF TGCGCCAGCAGCTTGGGGGCTAGCGGGAACGTTGAGACCCAGTACTTC
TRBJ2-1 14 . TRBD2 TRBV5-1 CASSSTSGYNEQFF TGCGCCAGCAGCTCGACTAGCGGCTACAATGAGCAGTTCTTC
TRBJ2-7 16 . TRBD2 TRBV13 CASSLDPGLAGYEQYF TGTGCCAGCAGCTTAGATCCGGGACTAGCGGGGTACGAGCAGTACTTC
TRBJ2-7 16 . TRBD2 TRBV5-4 CASSLAAASGRLEQYF TGTGCCAGCAGCTTGGCCGCGGCTAGCGGGAGGCTCGAGCAGTACTTC
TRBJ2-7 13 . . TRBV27 CASSLSRSYEQYF TGTGCCAGCAGTTTATCGCGAAGCTACGAGCAGTACTTC
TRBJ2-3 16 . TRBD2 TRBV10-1 CASSEYSSGGSDTQYF TGCGCCAGCAGTGAGTACTCCAGCGGGGGTTCAGATACGCAGTATTTT
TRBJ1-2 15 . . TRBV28 CASSLSGRGNYGYTF TGTGCCAGCAGTTTATCGGGGCGGGGAAACTATGGCTACACCTTC
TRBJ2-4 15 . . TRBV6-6 CASSTSDLAKNIQYF TGTGCCAGCAGCACCTCAGATCTAGCCAAAAACATTCAGTACTTC
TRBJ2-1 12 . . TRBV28 CASGLPRGEQFF TGTGCCAGTGGTCTCCCGAGAGGGGAGCAGTTCTTC
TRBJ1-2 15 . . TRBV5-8 CASSHLTGEDYGYTF TGTGCCAGCAGTCATCTAACGGGGGAGGACTATGGCTACACCTTC
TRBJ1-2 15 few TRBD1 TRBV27 CASSLYPDRGYGYTF TGTGCCAGCAGTTTATACCCGGACAGGGGCTATGGCTACACCTTC
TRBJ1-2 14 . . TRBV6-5 CASSYSRGLRGYTF TGTGCCAGCAGTTACTCGAGAGGTCTAAGGGGCTACACCTTC
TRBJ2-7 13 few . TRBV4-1 CASSQESSYEQYF TGCGCCAGCAGCCAAGAGTCCAGCTACGAGCAGTACTTC
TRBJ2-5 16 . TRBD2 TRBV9 CASSPRTSGSQETQYF TGTGCCAGCAGCCCCCGGACTAGCGGATCCCAAGAGACCCAGTACTTC
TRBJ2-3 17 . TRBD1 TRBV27 CASSFGVQTGGRDTQYF TGTGCCAGCAGCTTTGGCGTCCAAACAGGGGGCCGAGATACGCAGTATTTT
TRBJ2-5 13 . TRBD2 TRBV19 CANSLAGVETQYF TGTGCCAATTCACTAGCGGGAGTGGAGACCCAGTACTTC
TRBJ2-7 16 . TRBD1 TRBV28 CASSSRGQGPSYEQYF TGTGCCAGCAGTTCCCGGGGACAGGGGCCTTCCTACGAGCAGTACTTC
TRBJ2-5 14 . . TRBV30 CAWSVGHFQETQYF TGTGCCTGGAGTGTGGGCCACTTCCAAGAGACCCAGTACTTC
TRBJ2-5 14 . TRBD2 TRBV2 CASSALLAEETQYF TGTGCCAGCAGTGCTCTACTAGCGGAAGAGACCCAGTACTTC
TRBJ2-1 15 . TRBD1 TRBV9 CASSARDRDYNEQFF TGTGCCAGCAGCGCCCGGGACAGGGACTACAATGAGCAGTTCTTC
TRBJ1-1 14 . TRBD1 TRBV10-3 CAIRPDRGSPEAFF TGTGCCATCAGACCTGACAGGGGCAGCCCTGAAGCTTTCTTT
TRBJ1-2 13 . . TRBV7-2 CASSLGGIYGYTF TGTGCCAGCAGCTTAGGAGGCATCTATGGCTACACCTTC
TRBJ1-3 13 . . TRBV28 CAIAGGLGNTIYF TGTGCCATCGCCGGGGGGCTTGGAAACACCATATATTTT
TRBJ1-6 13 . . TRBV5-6 CASALQSGTPLHF TGTGCCAGCGCCCTGCAGTCAGGGACACCCCTCCACTTT
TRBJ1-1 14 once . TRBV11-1 CASSLVTRETEAFF TGTGCCAGCAGCTTAGTGACCCGGGAGACTGAAGCTTTCTTT
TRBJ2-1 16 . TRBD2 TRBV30 CAWSPQVASGIREQFF TGTGCCTGGAGTCCCCAGGTCGCTAGCGGGATCCGTGAGCAGTTCTTC
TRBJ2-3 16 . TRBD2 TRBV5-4 CASSFSGGLSTDTQYF TGTGCCAGCAGCTTCAGCGGGGGGCTTAGCACAGATACGCAGTATTTT
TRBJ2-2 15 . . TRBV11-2 CASSLRQGSTGELFF TGTGCCAGCAGCTTACGGCAGGGGAGCACCGGGGAGCTGTTTTTT
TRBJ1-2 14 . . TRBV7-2 CASSTEGFYYGYTF TGTGCCAGCAGCACTGAGGGTTTTTACTATGGCTACACCTTC
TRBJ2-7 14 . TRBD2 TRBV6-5 CASSSPLAGYEQYF TGTGCCAGCAGCTCCCCACTAGCGGGGTACGAGCAGTACTTC
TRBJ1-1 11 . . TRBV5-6 CASSRQSEAFF TGTGCCAGCAGTCGCCAGTCTGAAGCTTTCTTT
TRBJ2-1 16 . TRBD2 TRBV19 CASSIGAGGHYNEQFF TGTGCCAGTAGTATCGGAGCGGGAGGGCACTACAATGAGCAGTTCTTC
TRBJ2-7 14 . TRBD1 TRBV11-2 CASSLRGQSYEQYF TGTGCCAGCAGCTTAAGGGGACAGTCCTACGAGCAGTACTTC
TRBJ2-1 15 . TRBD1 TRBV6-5 CASTAQGVEDNEQFF TGTGCCAGCACGGCCCAGGGGGTCGAAGACAATGAGCAGTTCTTC
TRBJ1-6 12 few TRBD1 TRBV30 CAYDRGGSPLHF TGTGCCTACGACAGGGGAGGTTCACCCCTCCACTTT
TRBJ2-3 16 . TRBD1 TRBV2 CARPSSTGEGTDTQYF TGTGCCAGACCCAGCTCGACAGGGGAGGGCACAGATACGCAGTATTTT
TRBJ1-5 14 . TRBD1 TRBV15 CATSWTGNNEPQHF TGTGCCACCAGCTGGACAGGGAATAATGAGCCCCAGCATTTT
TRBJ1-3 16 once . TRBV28 CASSLGGSISGNTIYF TGTGCCAGCAGTTTAGGCGGCAGCATCTCTGGAAACACCATATATTTT
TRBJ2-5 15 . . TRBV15 CATSRDISVQETQYF TGTGCCACCAGCAGAGATATCAGCGTACAAGAGACCCAGTACTTC
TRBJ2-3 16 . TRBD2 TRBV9 CASSVVSGGLTDTQYF TGTGCCAGCAGCGTAGTTAGCGGGGGACTCACAGATACGCAGTATTTT
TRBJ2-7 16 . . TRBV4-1 CASSHGQPGSSYEQYF TGCGCCAGCAGCCATGGACAGCCTGGAAGCTCCTACGAGCAGTACTTC
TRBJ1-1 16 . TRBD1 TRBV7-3 CASSLTPGQMNTEAFF TGTGCCAGCAGCCTAACCCCGGGACAGATGAACACTGAAGCTTTCTTT